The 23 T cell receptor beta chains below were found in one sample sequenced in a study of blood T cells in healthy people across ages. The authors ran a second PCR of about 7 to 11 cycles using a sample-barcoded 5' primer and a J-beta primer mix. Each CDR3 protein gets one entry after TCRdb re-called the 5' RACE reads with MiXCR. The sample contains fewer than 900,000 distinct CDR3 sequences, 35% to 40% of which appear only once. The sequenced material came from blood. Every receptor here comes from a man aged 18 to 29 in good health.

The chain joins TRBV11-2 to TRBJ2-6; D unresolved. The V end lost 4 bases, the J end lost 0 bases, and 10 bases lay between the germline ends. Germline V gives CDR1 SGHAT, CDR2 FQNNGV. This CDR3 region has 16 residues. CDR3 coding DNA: TGTGCCAGCAGCTCAGTAAAGAGCTCTGGGGCCAACGTCCTGACTTTC. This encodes CASSSVKSSGANVLTF.

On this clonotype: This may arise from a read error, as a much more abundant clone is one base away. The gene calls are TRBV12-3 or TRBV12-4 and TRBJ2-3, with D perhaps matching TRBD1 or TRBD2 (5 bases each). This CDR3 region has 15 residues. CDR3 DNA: TGTGCCAGCAGTGACAGAGCCTCTAGCACAGATACGGAGTATTTT. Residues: CASSDRASSTDTEYF.

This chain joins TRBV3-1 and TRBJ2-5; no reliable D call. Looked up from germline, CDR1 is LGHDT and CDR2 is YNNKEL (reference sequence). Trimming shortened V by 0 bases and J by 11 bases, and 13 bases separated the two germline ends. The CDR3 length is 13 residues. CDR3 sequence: CASSQDRSNEQYF. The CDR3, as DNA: TGTGCCAGCAGCCAAGATAGGAGCAATGAGCAGTACTTC.

CDR3 DNA sequence: TGTGCCAGCAGCCAGGGATGGCGCGGAACGGAAAAACTGTTTTTT. The encoded protein is CASSQGWRGTEKLFF. V is TRBV12-3 or TRBV12-4 and J is TRBJ1-4; D may be TRBD1 (5 bases). CDR3 length equals 15 residues. V lost 6 bases to trimming and J lost 8 bases, with 19 bases between them.

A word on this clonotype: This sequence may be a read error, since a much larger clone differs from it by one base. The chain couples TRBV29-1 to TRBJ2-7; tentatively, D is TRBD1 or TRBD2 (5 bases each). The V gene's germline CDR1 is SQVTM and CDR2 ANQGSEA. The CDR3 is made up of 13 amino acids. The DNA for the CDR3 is TGCAACGTTGTTGAGGGGATGCGCTACGAGCAGTACTTC. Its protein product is CNVVEGMRYEQYF.

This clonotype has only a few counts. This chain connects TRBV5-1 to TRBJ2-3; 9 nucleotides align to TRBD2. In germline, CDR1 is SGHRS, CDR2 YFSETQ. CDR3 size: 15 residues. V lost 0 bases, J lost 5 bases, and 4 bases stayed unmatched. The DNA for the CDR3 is TGCGCCAGCAGCTTGGAGCGGGGGGATCAAGATACGCAGTATTTT. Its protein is CASSLERGDQDTQYF.

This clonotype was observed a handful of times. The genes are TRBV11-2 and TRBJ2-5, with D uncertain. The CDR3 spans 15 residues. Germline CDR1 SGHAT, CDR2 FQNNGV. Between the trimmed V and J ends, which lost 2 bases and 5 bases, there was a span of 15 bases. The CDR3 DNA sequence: TGTGCCAGCAGCTTATTGCCCAGCTTTCAGGAGACCCAGTACTTC. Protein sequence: CASSLLPSFQETQYF.

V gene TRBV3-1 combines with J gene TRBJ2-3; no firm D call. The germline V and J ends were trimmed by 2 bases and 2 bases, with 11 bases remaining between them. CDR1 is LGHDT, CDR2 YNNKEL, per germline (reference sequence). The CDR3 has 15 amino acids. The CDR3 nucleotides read TGTGCCAGCAGCCAAATGAGTGGGGTCACAGATACGCAGTATTTT. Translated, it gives CASSQMSGVTDTQYF.

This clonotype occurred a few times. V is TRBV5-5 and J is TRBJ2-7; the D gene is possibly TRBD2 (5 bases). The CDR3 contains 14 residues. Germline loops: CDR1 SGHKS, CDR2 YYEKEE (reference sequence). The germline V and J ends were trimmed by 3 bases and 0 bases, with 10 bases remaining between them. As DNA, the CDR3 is TGTGCCAGCAGCTGGCGGGCGTTCTCCTACGAGCAGTACTTC. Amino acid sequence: CASSWRAFSYEQYF.

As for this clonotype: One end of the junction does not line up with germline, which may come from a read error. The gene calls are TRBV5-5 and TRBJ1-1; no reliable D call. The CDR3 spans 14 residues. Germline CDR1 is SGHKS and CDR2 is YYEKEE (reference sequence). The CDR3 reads CANSRVSGTTEAFF. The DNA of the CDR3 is TGTGCCAACAGCCGGGTCTCGGGTACCACTGAAGCTTTCTTT.

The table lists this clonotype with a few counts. CDR3 nucleotides: TGTGCCAGCAGTTACACCCCCGACGGAAACCTAGAAGCTTTCTTT. This sequence encodes CASSYTPDGNLEAFF. V usage is TRBV6-5 and J usage is TRBJ1-1; D is undetermined. Per the germline V gene, CDR1 is MNHEY and CDR2 is SVGAGI. V was cut by 2 bases and J by 8 bases, with 18 bases left in between. This CDR3 has 15 residues.

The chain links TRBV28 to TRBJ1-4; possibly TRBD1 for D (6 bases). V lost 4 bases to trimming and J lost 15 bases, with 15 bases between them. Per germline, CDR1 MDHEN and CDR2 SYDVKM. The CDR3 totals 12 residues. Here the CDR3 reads CASSSPNREMFF. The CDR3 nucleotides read TGTGCCAGCAGTTCCCCTAACAGGGAAATGTTTTTT.

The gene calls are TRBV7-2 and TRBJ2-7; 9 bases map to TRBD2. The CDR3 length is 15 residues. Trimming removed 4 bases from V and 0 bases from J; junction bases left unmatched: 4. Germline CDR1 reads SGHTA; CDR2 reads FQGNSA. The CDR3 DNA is TGTGCCAGCAGCTCCCAAGCGGGAGGCTCCTACGAGCAGTACTTC. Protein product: CASSSQAGGSYEQYF.

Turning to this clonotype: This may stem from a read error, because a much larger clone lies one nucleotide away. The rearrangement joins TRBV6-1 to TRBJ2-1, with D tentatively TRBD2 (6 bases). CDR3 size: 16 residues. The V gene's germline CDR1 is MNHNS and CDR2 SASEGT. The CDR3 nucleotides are TGTACCAGCAGTGACCGGTGGAGGGCTCTCCCCAATGAGCAGTTCTTC. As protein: CTSSDRWRALPNEQFF.

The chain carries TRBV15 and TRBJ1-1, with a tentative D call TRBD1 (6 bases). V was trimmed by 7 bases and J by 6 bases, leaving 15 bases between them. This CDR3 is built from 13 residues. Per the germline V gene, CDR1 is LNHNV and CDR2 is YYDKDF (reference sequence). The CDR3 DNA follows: TGTGCCACCAACAGGGTGGGAAAGGCTGAAGCTTTCTTT. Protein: CATNRVGKAEAFF. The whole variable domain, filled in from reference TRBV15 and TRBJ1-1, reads DAMVIQNPRYQVTQFGKPVTLSCSQTLNHNVMYWYQQKSSQAPKLLFHYYDKDFNNEADTPDNFQSRRPNTSFCFLDIRSPGLGDTAMYLCATNRVGKAEAFFGQGTRLTVV.

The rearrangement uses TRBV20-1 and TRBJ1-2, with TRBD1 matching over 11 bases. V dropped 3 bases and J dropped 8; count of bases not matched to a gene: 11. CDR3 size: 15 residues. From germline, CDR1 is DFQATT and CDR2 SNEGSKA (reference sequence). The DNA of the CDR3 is TGCAGTGCTAGGGGGACAGGGGGAGGACCAGGAGGCTACACCTTC. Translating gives CSARGTGGGPGGYTF.

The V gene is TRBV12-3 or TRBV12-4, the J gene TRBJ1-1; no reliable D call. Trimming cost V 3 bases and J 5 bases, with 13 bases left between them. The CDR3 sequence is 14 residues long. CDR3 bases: TGTGCCAGCAGTTTGGGCGATTTCCGAACTGAAGCTTTCTTT. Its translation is CASSLGDFRTEAFF.

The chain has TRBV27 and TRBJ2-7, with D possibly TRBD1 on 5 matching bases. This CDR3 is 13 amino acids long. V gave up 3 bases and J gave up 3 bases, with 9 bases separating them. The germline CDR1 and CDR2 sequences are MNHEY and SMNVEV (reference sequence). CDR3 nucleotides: TGTGCCAGCAGTTTTACAGGAGACTACGAGCAGTACTTC. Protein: CASSFTGDYEQYF.

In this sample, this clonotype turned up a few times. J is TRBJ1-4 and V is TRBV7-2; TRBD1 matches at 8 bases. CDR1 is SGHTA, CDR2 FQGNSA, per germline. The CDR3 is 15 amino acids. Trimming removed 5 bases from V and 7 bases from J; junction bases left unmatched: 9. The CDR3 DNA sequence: TGTGCCAGCAGCGCCGGACAGGGAGGAGGTGAAAAACTGTTTTTT. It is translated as CASSAGQGGGEKLFF.

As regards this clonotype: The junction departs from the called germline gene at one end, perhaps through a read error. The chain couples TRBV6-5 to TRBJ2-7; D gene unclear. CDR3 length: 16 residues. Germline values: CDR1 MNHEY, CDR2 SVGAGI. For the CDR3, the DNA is TGTGCCGGCAGTTACCCACACACGGACCTTCTCTACGAGCAGTACTTC. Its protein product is CAGSYPHTDLLYEQYF.

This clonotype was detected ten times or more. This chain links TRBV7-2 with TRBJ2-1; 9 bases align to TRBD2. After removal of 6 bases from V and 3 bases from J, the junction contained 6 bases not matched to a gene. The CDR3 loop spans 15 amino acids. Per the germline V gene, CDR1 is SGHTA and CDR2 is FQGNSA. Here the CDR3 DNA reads TGTGCCAGCAGTTTGAGTAGCGGGGGCTACAATGAGCAGTTCTTC. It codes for CASSLSSGGYNEQFF.

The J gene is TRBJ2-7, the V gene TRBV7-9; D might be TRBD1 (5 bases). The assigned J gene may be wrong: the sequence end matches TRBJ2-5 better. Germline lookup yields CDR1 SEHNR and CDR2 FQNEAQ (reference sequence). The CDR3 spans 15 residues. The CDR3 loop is CASSRQSLTGETQYF. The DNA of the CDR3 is TGTGCCAGCAGCCGACAGAGTTTGACCGGAGAGACCCAGTACTTC.

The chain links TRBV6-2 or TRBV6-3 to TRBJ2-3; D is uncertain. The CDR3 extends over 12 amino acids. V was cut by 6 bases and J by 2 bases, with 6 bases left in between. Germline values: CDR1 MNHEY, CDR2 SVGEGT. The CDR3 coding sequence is TGTGCCAGCAGGAGGACCACAGATACGCAGTATTTT. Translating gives CASRRTTDTQYF.